The next 23 T cell receptor beta chains were all read from a single sample in a study of T cell repertoires in cytomegalovirus infection. No cognate antigen is known for these TCRs. A single record per CDR3 protein comes from TCRdb applying MiXCR to the reads. The table includes about 130,000 distinct CDR3 sequences, 25% to 35% detected once. Source: CD8+ T cells from cultured PBMCs, taken from culture after CMV antigen stimulation. The origin of the receptors is a human donor in good health (CMV status not recorded). Some clones in this sample may be carry-over from other donors' samples.

The CDR3 region has the DNA TGTGCCAGCAGGGCCCATGGTCGGAGGGGAGGAAATGAAAAACTGTTTTTT. Translating it yields CASRAHGRRGGNEKLFF. V is TRBV6-6 and J is TRBJ1-4, with D possibly matching TRBD1 (5 bases). V was trimmed by 6 bases and J by 5 bases, leaving 22 bases between them. The CDR3 runs 17 residues. Germline CDR1 reads MNHNY; CDR2 reads SVGAGI (reference sequence).

This rearrangement joins TRBV4-1 to TRBJ1-2; TRBD1 is a possible D gene (5 bases). Germline values: CDR1 MGHRA, CDR2 YSYEKL. Trimming removed 0 bases from V and 0 bases from J, with 17 bases in between. This CDR3 comprises 18 residues. CDR3 in amino acids: CASSQEPSWGGSNYGYTF. CDR3 in DNA: TGCGCCAGCAGCCAAGAGCCCAGTTGGGGGGGTTCTAACTATGGCTACACCTTC.

V usage is TRBV12-3 or TRBV12-4 and J usage is TRBJ2-7; TRBD1 matches 7 bases. CDR3 length equals 15 residues. The V and J ends lost 5 bases and 6 bases, in that order; junction bases with no gene match: 13. Here the CDR3 reads CASSPRTGVFFEQYF. CDR3 bases: TGTGCCAGCAGTCCCAGGACAGGAGTATTCTTCGAGCAGTACTTC.

This clonotype has a handful of counts. Here the CDR3 reads CASSFGQGNTEAFF. The CDR3 DNA follows: TGTGCCAGCAGCTTCGGGCAGGGGAACACTGAAGCTTTCTTT. This chain links TRBV5-6 with TRBJ1-1, with D tentatively TRBD1 (5 bases). Per the germline V gene, CDR1 is SGHDT and CDR2 is YYEEEE. Trimming stripped 2 bases from V and 1 base from J, with 9 bases between. The CDR3 consists of 14 residues.

This clonotype was seen more than once but under ten times. The V and J genes are TRBV12-3 or TRBV12-4 and TRBJ1-1; D possibly corresponds to TRBD1 (6 bases). There are 15 residues in the CDR3. V gave up 3 bases and J gave up 4 bases, with 15 bases separating them. The CDR3 DNA reads TGTGCCAGCAGTTTTCAGACAGGTGGGGCCACTGAAGCTTTCTTT. It specifies CASSFQTGGATEAFF.

V usage is TRBV19 and J usage is TRBJ1-5; no clear D. The germline V and J ends were trimmed by 3 bases and 4 bases, with 7 bases remaining between them. The CDR3 runs to 13 residues. Per germline, CDR1 LNHDA and CDR2 SQIVND (reference sequence). CDR3 coding DNA: TGTGCCAGTAGTATGATCGGGAATCAGCCCCAGCATTTT. Its translation: CASSMIGNQPQHF.

This clonotype has a count of ten or more. The chain uses TRBV28 and TRBJ1-4, with 7 bases fitting TRBD1. This CDR3 region has 15 residues. V dropped 5 bases and J dropped 8; count of bases not matched to a gene: 11. Germline V gene data show CDR1 as MDHEN and CDR2 as SYDVKM. The CDR3 nucleotides are TGTGCCAGCAGTCCCTACAGGGGACCGCGCGAAAAACTGTTTTTT. Its protein product is CASSPYRGPREKLFF.

The chain links TRBV14 to TRBJ2-3; D is undetermined. V gave up 4 bases and J gave up 0 bases, with 14 bases separating them. The CDR3 runs 16 residues. From germline, CDR1 is SGHDN and CDR2 FVKESK. The CDR3 coding sequence is TGTGCCAGCAGCCTTACCCGGACGGGTAGCACAGATACGCAGTATTTT. Translated, it gives CASSLTRTGSTDTQYF.

The gene calls are TRBV15 and TRBJ1-1, with no clear D. Trimming cost V 0 bases and J 3 bases, with 14 bases left between them. The CDR3 is 16 residues long. The germline V gene has CDR1 LNHNV and CDR2 YYDKDF (reference sequence). The CDR3 DNA is TGTGCCACCAGCAGAGACATTGCGGGATTTGACACTGAAGCTTTCTTT. Amino acids: CATSRDIAGFDTEAFF.

This clonotype was detected ten times or more. V usage is TRBV4-1 and J usage is TRBJ1-4, with 8 bases lining up with TRBD1. Germline assignment: CDR1 MGHRA and CDR2 YSYEKL. Trimming cost V 0 bases and J 8 bases; bases outside gene matches: 8. CDR3 length: 16 amino acids. CDR3 loop: CASSQDPRTGREKLFF. The CDR3 region has the DNA TGCGCCAGCAGCCAAGATCCTCGGACAGGGAGAGAAAAACTGTTTTTT.

This clonotype came up a few times. V gene TRBV12-3 or TRBV12-4 combines with J gene TRBJ2-2; TRBD2 agrees at 13 bases. Germline trimming cut 5 bases from V and 4 bases from J; bases unmatched to any gene: 1. The CDR3 extends over 15 amino acids. This chain's CDR3 is CASSRTSGGTGELFF. CDR3 sequence (DNA): TGTGCCAGCAGTAGGACTAGCGGGGGCACCGGGGAGCTGTTTTTT.

This clonotype was seen a handful of times. J is TRBJ1-2 and V is TRBV5-1; TRBD1 matches at 8 bases. This CDR3 has 13 amino acids. With 4 bases clipped from V and 4 bases from J, the junction kept 3 bases outside the gene matches. Germline values: CDR1 SGHRS, CDR2 YFSETQ. The CDR3 coding sequence is TGCGCCAGCAGCAAAACAGGGGGCTATGGCTACACCTTC. It translates to CASSKTGGYGYTF.

The V gene is TRBV4-1, the J gene TRBJ1-2; D is perhaps TRBD1 (6 bases). The V and J ends lost 1 base and 6 bases respectively, with 12 bases between them. The CDR3 totals 14 residues. Germline loops: CDR1 MGHRA, CDR2 YSYEKL. Here the CDR3 reads CASSQVGGGDGYTF. In nucleotides, the CDR3 is TGCGCCAGCAGCCAAGTGGGCGGGGGCGATGGCTACACCTTC.

This clonotype was seen many times. The chain employs TRBV7-9 and TRBJ2-5, with a tentative D call TRBD2 (6 bases). This CDR3 is 13 amino acids long. V was clipped by 1 base and J by 5 bases, with 8 bases between them. CDR1 SEHNR and CDR2 FQNEAQ come from the germline V gene (reference sequence). The CDR3 protein is CASSLVSGETQYF. The CDR3 nucleotides are TGTGCCAGCAGCTTAGTTAGCGGTGAGACCCAGTACTTC.

This clonotype appeared a few times. The gene calls are TRBV11-2 and TRBJ2-1, with 13 bases identical to TRBD2. Germline CDR1 is SGHAT and CDR2 is FQNNGV. CDR3 length: 16 amino acids. V was clipped by 3 bases and J by 7 bases; unmatched bases: 6. CDR3 nucleotide sequence: TGTGCCAGCAGCTTGTCACTAGCGGGGGGGAGGAATGAGCAGTTCTTC. It yields the protein CASSLSLAGGRNEQFF.

The CDR3 here is CASSQGQDPYEQYF. CDR3 nucleotides: TGCGCCAGCAGCCAAGGGCAAGATCCCTACGAGCAGTACTTC. This chain connects TRBV4-1 to TRBJ2-7; D unresolved. This CDR3 comprises 14 residues. Trimming removed 1 base at V and 2 bases at J, with 9 bases between. CDR1 is MGHRA and CDR2 is YSYEKL in the germline V gene.

Only a few counts were recorded for this clonotype. This chain uses TRBV7-2 with TRBJ1-2; 7 bases are shared with TRBD1. The CDR3 has 14 amino acids. V lost 5 bases and J lost 6; bases outside the gene matches: 9. CDR1 SGHTA and CDR2 FQGNSA come from the germline V gene. The CDR3 DNA follows: TGTGCCAGCAGCCCCGACAGGGTTTCTGATGGCTACACCTTC. Its protein is CASSPDRVSDGYTF.

At least ten counts were recorded for this clonotype. The gene calls are TRBV5-4 and TRBJ1-2; no clear D gene. V was cut by 2 bases and J by 4 bases, with 15 bases left in between. The CDR3 is 15 amino acids. Germline CDR1 reads SGHNT; CDR2 reads YYREEE (reference sequence). Here the CDR3 reads CASSFYLTPSYGYTF. Here the CDR3 DNA reads TGTGCCAGCAGCTTTTATTTGACCCCCAGCTATGGCTACACCTTC.

This rearrangement joins TRBV27 to TRBJ1-4, with D uncertain. Trimming removed 5 bases at V and 4 bases at J, with 2 bases between. The CDR3 runs to 11 residues. Per germline, CDR1 MNHEY and CDR2 SMNVEV (reference sequence). CDR3 sequence reads: CASSHNEKLFF. The CDR3 region has the DNA TGTGCCAGCAGTCATAATGAAAAACTGTTTTTT. Supplemented by reference TRBV27 and TRBJ1-4, the full variable domain reads EAQVTQNPRYLITVTGKKLTVTCSQNMNHEYMSWYRQDPGLGLRQIYYSMNVEVTDKGDVPEGYKVSRKEKRNFPLILESPSPNQTSLYFCASSHNEKLFFGSGTQLSVL.

The chain combines TRBV10-3 with TRBJ2-5; D unclear. This CDR3 has 13 amino acids. V was trimmed by 4 bases and J by 2 bases, leaving 8 bases between them. The germline CDR1 and CDR2 sequences are ENHRY and SYGVKD. The CDR3 bases are TGTGCCATCAGTGTTGCAGATCAAGAGACCCAGTACTTC. Its translation: CAISVADQETQYF.

J is TRBJ2-4 and V is TRBV27; TRBD1 might be the D (6 bases). V was pared by 5 bases and J by 6 bases, with 14 bases between. Germline V gene lookup returns CDR1 MNHEY and CDR2 SMNVEV (reference sequence). The CDR3 extends over 14 amino acids. The CDR3 region has the DNA TGTGCCAGCAGTCCAATGCAGGGGACAAACATTCAGTACTTC. It codes for CASSPMQGTNIQYF.

The CDR3 reads CASRSTAYEQYF. DNA of the CDR3: TGTGCCAGCAGATCGACGGCCTACGAGCAGTACTTC. The rearrangement joins TRBV27 to TRBJ2-7; D is unclear. Deletions cut 6 bases from V and 2 bases from J, with 8 bases between. The CDR3 covers 12 residues. Germline CDR1 reads MNHEY; CDR2 reads SMNVEV (reference sequence).

This clonotype was picked up many times. V is TRBV19 and J is TRBJ2-7; a possible D gene is TRBD1 (6 bases). The CDR3 has 13 amino acids. Looked up from germline, CDR1 is LNHDA and CDR2 is SQIVND (reference sequence). The ends were cut back, 3 bases at V and 1 base at J, with 7 bases in the middle. DNA of the CDR3: TGTGCCAGTAGTATGACAGGATCCTACGAGCAGTACTTC. Translated, it gives CASSMTGSYEQYF. The full variable domain, rest sourced from reference TRBV19 and TRBJ2-7, is DGGITQSPKYLFRKEGQNVTLSCEQNLNHDAMYWYRQDPGQGLRLIYYSQIVNDFQKGDIAEGYSVSREKKESFPLTVTSAQKNPTAFYLCASSMTGSYEQYFGPGTRLTVT.